This TCR beta chain originates from a study of blood T cell repertoires in COVID-19. This clone has more than one count but fewer than ten. Germline V gene sequence: CDR1 LNHDA, CDR2 SQIVND (reference sequence). V dropped 6 bases and J dropped 0; count of bases not matched to a gene: 11. There are 17 residues in the CDR3. Participants were aged about 18 to 100 years from around 25 US areas. Profiling relied on immunoSEQ multiplex PCR, and the TCRdb table lists in-frame clones only, not all of them. The table has approximately 180,000 clones, 89% seen once. V and J are TRBV19 and TRBJ1-3; 7 nucleotides agree with TRBD1. This receptor was obtained from a woman between 40 and 55 years old with acute COVID-19. The sequencing input was PBMCs or T cells enriched from blood (not recorded which). In DNA form, the CDR3 reads TGTGCCAGTAGCTTACTCCCGGGACAGTCCTCTGGAAACACCATATATTTT. It yields the protein CASSLLPGQSSGNTIYF.